These 8 T cell receptor beta chains were all obtained from the same sample, sequenced in a study of blood T cell repertoires in COVID-19. Repertoires were generated with immunoSEQ multiplex PCR, while TCRdb's copy carries only in-frame clones and drops some. The sample carries about 300,000 clones, roughly 83% recorded once. Sequenced sample: peripheral blood. The receptors were gathered from a human donor with COVID-19, enrolled during active disease. The donor label of this sample is uncertain.

This chain joins TRBV6-5 and TRBJ2-7, with TRBD1 as a possible D gene (5 bases). The CDR3 contains 14 residues. V was shortened by 2 bases and J by 2 bases, with 10 bases between the two germline ends. The germline V gene has CDR1 MNHEY and CDR2 SVGAGI. CDR3 amino acids: CASSYRTSPYEQYF. For the CDR3, the DNA is TGTGCCAGCAGTTACCGGACAAGTCCCTACGAGCAGTACTTC.

The rearrangement joins TRBV30 to TRBJ1-2, with a weak D call TRBD1 (6 bases). V was shortened by 5 bases and J by 6 bases, with 10 bases between the two germline ends. Germline V gene lookup returns CDR1 GTSNPN and CDR2 SVGIG (reference sequence). The CDR3 runs to 11 residues. The CDR3 DNA reads TGTGCCTGGCCACAGGGACATGGCTACACCTTC. It specifies CAWPQGHGYTF.

The CDR3 loop reads CASSVETGGTGELFF. The CDR3 DNA sequence: TGTGCCAGCAGCGTAGAGACAGGGGGCACCGGGGAGCTGTTTTTT. This chain uses TRBV9 with TRBJ2-2; 9 bases agree with TRBD1. V shed 0 bases and J 4 bases; nucleotides not matched to a gene: 1. There are 15 residues in the CDR3. Germline CDR1 is SGDLS and CDR2 is YYNGEE.

The chain couples TRBV6-2 or TRBV6-3 to TRBJ2-2, with a tentative D call TRBD2 (7 bases). This CDR3 contains 15 residues. Trimming pared 5 bases from V and 3 bases from J, leaving 13 bases between. The V gene's germline CDR1 is MNHEY and CDR2 SVGEGT. In DNA form, the CDR3 reads TGTGCCAGCAGTCACCGGGGGGCGGACACCGGGGAGCTGTTTTTT. Protein product: CASSHRGADTGELFF.

This rearrangement joins TRBV29-1 to TRBJ2-7; 11 bases map to TRBD1. Germline trimming cut 7 bases from V and 5 bases from J; bases unmatched to any gene: 4. CDR3 length equals 12 residues. The germline V gene encodes CDR1 SQVTM and CDR2 ANQGSEA. CDR3 nucleotide sequence: TGCAGCGAGAGGACAGGGGGCAACGAGCAGTACTTC. This translates into CSERTGGNEQYF.

This clone was seen a handful of times. The J gene is TRBJ1-6, the V gene TRBV30; tentative D call: TRBD1 (6 bases). V lost 8 bases, J lost 5 bases, and 13 bases lay in between. Germline CDR1 is GTSNPN and CDR2 is SVGIG (reference sequence). This CDR3 comprises 13 residues. CDR3 residues: CALKGGDNSPLHF. CDR3 nucleotides: TGTGCCCTCAAGGGGGGGGATAATTCACCCCTCCACTTT.

The CDR3 reads CASSLEGADTEAFF. Written as DNA, the CDR3 is TGTGCCAGCAGCTTAGAGGGGGCGGACACTGAAGCTTTCTTT. This chain joins TRBV7-9 and TRBJ1-1, with TRBD1 matching 7 bases. The CDR3 is 14 amino acids. V lost 1 base and J lost 3; bases outside the gene matches: 2. Germline lookup yields CDR1 SEHNR and CDR2 FQNEAQ (reference sequence).

This clone has only a few counts. V gene TRBV5-1 combines with J gene TRBJ2-2; 7 positions match TRBD2. The CDR3 extends over 14 amino acids. In germline, CDR1 is SGHRS, CDR2 YFSETQ. V gave up 4 bases and J gave up 2 bases; unmatched junction bases: 2. The CDR3 coding sequence is TGCGCCAGCAGCGGGGACTATAACACCGGGGAGCTGTTTTTT. Translation: CASSGDYNTGELFF.